The rows below give T cell receptor beta chains drawn from one sample of a study of CD8 T cells in Susac syndrome. In TCRdb, the immunoSEQ multiplex PCR reads were re-called with MiXCR into one record per CDR3 protein. The sample holds almost 450,000 distinct CDR3 sequences; approximately 85% are singletons and the top ten take about 0.12%. Specimen: CD8+ T cells from PBMCs. These receptor sequences come from a human donor with multiple sclerosis. CDR3s include the opening cysteine and the closing phenylalanine or tryptophan. D genes are given only for firm matches. A clone size is listed for some rows: how often the clone was seen (once, few, many), or a class if it is expanded.

d_call j_call clone_size v_call cdr3_nt cdr3_aa
. TRBJ2-5 . TRBV7-9 TGTGCCAGCAGCTCGGCGGTGGGAGGGACCCAGTACTTC CASSSAVGGTQYF
. TRBJ1-5 . TRBV6-6 TGTGCCAGCAGTTATCTCGAGAGAGGCAATCAGCCCCAGCATTTT CASSYLERGNQPQHF
. TRBJ1-2 . TRBV30 TGTGCCTGGAGTGTAAAAGTTGCTAACTATGGCTACACCTTC CAWSVKVANYGYTF
. TRBJ1-2 . TRBV20-1 TGCAGTGCTAGGGATCCCTTCCTACCCTATGGCTACACCTTC CSARDPFLPYGYTF
. TRBJ2-3 . TRBV20-1 TGCAGTGCTAGTAATGCGTTGGGGGCCGGCACAGATACGCAGTATTTT CSASNALGAGTDTQYF
. TRBJ1-1 . TRBV6-5 TGTGCCAGCGGTACGACAGGGAACACTGAAGCTTTCTTT CASGTTGNTEAFF
TRBD1 TRBJ2-2 . TRBV7-9 TGTGCCAGCAGGGAGGACAGGGGGGTCACCGGGGAGCTGTTTTTT CASREDRGVTGELFF
. TRBJ2-7 . TRBV27 TGTGCCAGCAGTTGGGGGACACCCTACGAGCAGTACTTC CASSWGTPYEQYF
. TRBJ2-2 . TRBV20-1 TGCAGTGCTCGAGGGGGTAACACCGGGGAGCTGTTTTTT CSARGGNTGELFF
. TRBJ2-3 . TRBV5-4 TGTGCCAGCGCTTCTGGGGTCACAGATACGCAGTATTTT CASASGVTDTQYF
TRBD1 TRBJ2-1 . TRBV27 TGTGCCAGCAGTTTTTCGACAGGGGGCCCGGAGCAGTTCTTC CASSFSTGGPEQFF
TRBD2 TRBJ2-1 . TRBV29-1 TGCAGCGTTGATTTTGGGCTAGCGGTGAACAATGAGCAGTTCTTC CSVDFGLAVNNEQFF
. TRBJ1-2 . TRBV5-6 TGTGCCAGCACCGATTTAGCGGGACCGACCAACTCCTATGGCTACACCTTC CASTDLAGPTNSYGYTF
. TRBJ1-1 . TRBV3-1 TGTGCCAGCAGCCAAGATTGGGGACTGAGACGGACGAACACTGAAGCTTTCTTT CASSQDWGLRRTNTEAFF
TRBD2 TRBJ2-2 . TRBV2 TGTGCCAGCAGTGAGCGGGGGGCAGGCACCGGGGAGCTGTTTTTT CASSERGAGTGELFF
TRBD1 TRBJ1-1 . TRBV7-9 TGTGCCAGCAGCTCCTGGACAGGGGCGAAGAACACTGAAGCTTTCTTT CASSSWTGAKNTEAFF
TRBD2 TRBJ2-2 . TRBV6-1 TGTGCCAGCAGTGAATTGGGGGGGTCGATATTCGGGGAGCTGTTTTTT CASSELGGSIFGELFF
. TRBJ2-7 . TRBV7-9 TGTGCCAGCAGCCCTATCCCCCAGGGAATCCACGAGCAGTACTTC CASSPIPQGIHEQYF
TRBD2 TRBJ2-2 . TRBV10-3 TGTGCCATCAGTGAGGGGCTAGCGGGAGGAAAGGAAGGCACCGGGGAGCTGTTTTTT CAISEGLAGGKEGTGELFF
. TRBJ2-1 . TRBV5-1 TGCGCCAGCAGCAACCGGGACCCCGGCGGTGAGCAGTTCTTC CASSNRDPGGEQFF
. TRBJ2-5 . TRBV4-1 TGCGCCAGCAGCCAAGATAGGCGGGTAGGAGAGACCCAGTACTTC CASSQDRRVGETQYF
TRBD2 TRBJ2-3 . TRBV2 TGTACCAGCCAGACTAGCGGGAGCACAGATACGCAGTATTTT CTSQTSGSTDTQYF
. TRBJ2-6 . TRBV29-1 TGCAGCGTTGAAGAGGGGTCGCCTGGGGCCAACGTCCTGACTTTC CSVEEGSPGANVLTF
. TRBJ1-1 . TRBV20-1 TGCAGTGCTTTCGGACAGAACACTGAAGCTTTCTTT CSAFGQNTEAFF
. TRBJ2-3 . TRBV5-1 TGCGCCAGTCACACAGGTGGGGCCCCAGATACGCAGTATTTT CASHTGGAPDTQYF
TRBD2 TRBJ2-7 . TRBV5-1 TGCGCCAGCAGCCTCTACCCGACTAGCGGGACATACGAGCAGTACTTC CASSLYPTSGTYEQYF
. TRBJ2-1 . TRBV27 TGTGCCAGCAGTTTATCGAGCAGGGGTGGGGTAAATGAGCAGTTCTTC CASSLSSRGGVNEQFF
TRBD1 TRBJ2-7 . TRBV29-1 TGCAGCGTTGAAGAGGCAGGGGGAAACTCCTACGAGCAGTACTTC CSVEEAGGNSYEQYF
TRBD2 TRBJ2-3 . TRBV29-1 TGCAGCGTTACCCCTAGCGGGGGAAGCACAGATACGCAGTATTTT CSVTPSGGSTDTQYF
. TRBJ2-1 . TRBV27 TGTGCCAGCAGTTTATCGGGGGGGCTCCCCTATCGGCAGTTCTTC CASSLSGGLPYRQFF
TRBD2 TRBJ2-7 once TRBV27 TGTGCCAGCAGTTTATTAGGGACTAGCGGACCCTACGAGCAGTACTTC CASSLLGTSGPYEQYF
. TRBJ2-1 . TRBV7-9 TGTGCCAGCATTCCACCCCAGGCGCCTGAGCAGTTCTTC CASIPPQAPEQFF
. TRBJ1-1 . TRBV28 TGTGCCAGCAGTTTATATAAGGGGGTGAACACTGAAGCTTTCTTT CASSLYKGVNTEAFF
. TRBJ1-4 . TRBV5-6 TGTGCCAGCAGCTTGGCTTCGGGACTTCTGGGGGAAAAACTGTTTTTT CASSLASGLLGEKLFF
. TRBJ2-7 . TRBV5-1 TGCGCCAGCAGCTTGGCTTCGCCGAGCTCCTACGAGCAGTACTTC CASSLASPSSYEQYF
. TRBJ1-1 . TRBV21-1 TGTGCCAGCAGCAAAGGAGGGGGCACTGAAGCTTTCTTT CASSKGGGTEAFF